This T cell receptor beta chain came from a study of cytomegalovirus exposure and HLA in healthy donors. About the study: Samples from HLA-typed donors yielded 65 million to 85 million unique TCRs in an early data release. General observations from the study: The authors enumerated 150 to 200 TCR beta chains as linked to cytomegalovirus. The authors later found TCR association rates varying by HLA locus, with DRB1 most and HLA-C fewest.

PCR involved 60 Vbeta and 13 Jbeta primers. In the original processing: In a later analysis, the count reached some 88 million unique TCR beta chains, with roughly 12 million shared. TCRdb's copy holds only in-frame clones and misses some; the assay was immunoSEQ multiplex PCR. V, J and clone size are taken as reported in that table, and D and trimming were inferred from the DNA itself. The sample has around 200,000 clones, around three quarters seen once. This CDR3 is 16 amino acids long. Per the germline V gene, CDR1 is SNHLY and CDR2 is FYNNEI. V gave up 3 bases and J gave up 0 bases, with 14 bases separating them. About this clone itself: Its target is not known.

This TCR was sampled from a man between 25 and 39 years old in good health and CMV-seronegative. The sample was PBMCs. The gene calls are TRBV2 and TRBJ1-1, with D tentatively TRBD1 (6 bases). The CDR3 loop reads CASSELGAGMNTEAFF. The CDR3 nucleotides are TGTGCCAGCAGTGAGTTGGGGGCAGGGATGAACACTGAAGCTTTCTTT.